What follows are 29 T cell receptor beta chains derived from one specimen sequenced in a study of blood T cell repertoires in COVID-19. TCRdb's table, derived via immunoSEQ multiplex PCR, lists solely in-frame clones and lacks some. The table records 96,000 or so clones, about 88% of them present only once. What was sequenced was peripheral blood. These receptors were obtained from a woman aged 80 or over with acute or convalescent COVID-19.

The chain recombines TRBV5-1 with TRBJ2-5; 7 bases line up with TRBD1. The V segment lost 3 bases and the J segment 1 base; nucleotides outside the gene matches: 9. Looked up from germline, CDR1 is SGHRS and CDR2 is YFSETQ. The CDR3 loop spans 16 amino acids. CDR3 protein: CASSSRDSNLQETQYF. CDR3 in DNA: TGCGCCAGCAGCTCCCGGGACAGCAACCTCCAAGAGACCCAGTACTTC.

CDR3 DNA sequence: TGCGCCAGCAGCTTGGGAATAGCGGGAGCAGTCTACAATGAGCAGTTCTTC. Residues: CASSLGIAGAVYNEQFF. The chain links TRBV5-1 to TRBJ2-1; 9 nucleotides match TRBD2. This CDR3 has 17 residues. The V gene end was trimmed by 0 bases and the J gene end by 3 bases; junction bases not matched to a gene: 7. Germline CDR1 reads SGHRS; CDR2 reads YFSETQ.

This chain links TRBV4-3 with TRBJ2-2; TRBD1 might be the D (5 bases). V lost 1 base, J lost 0 bases, and 9 bases lay in between. The CDR3 has 16 residues. Per germline, CDR1 LGHNA and CDR2 YSLEER. The CDR3 sequence: CASSQVLGANTGELFF. DNA of the CDR3: TGCGCCAGCAGCCAAGTTTTAGGGGCGAACACCGGGGAGCTGTTTTTT.

The chain uses TRBV19 and TRBJ1-5, with D unclear. With 5 bases removed from V and 12 bases from J, the gap between germline ends came to 14 bases. The CDR3 loop spans 12 amino acids. The germline gives CDR1 LNHDA, CDR2 SQIVND (reference sequence). CDR3 region: CASSPQIGGQHF. CDR3 DNA: TGTGCCAGTAGTCCCCAAATTGGAGGCCAGCATTTT.

This clone was recorded a few times. V is TRBV19 and J is TRBJ1-1; possible D gene TRBD1, 6 bases. Germline V lookup: CDR1 LNHDA, CDR2 SQIVND (reference sequence). CDR3 length: 12 amino acids. V dropped 6 bases and J dropped 6 bases, with 11 bases sitting between them. In DNA form, the CDR3 reads TGTGCCAGTAGGAAACAGGGCTCTGAAGCTTTCTTT. Protein product: CASRKQGSEAFF.

This clone was seen once. This chain links TRBV2 with TRBJ1-1; 7 bases line up with TRBD1. V shed 6 bases and J 2 bases; nucleotides not matched to a gene: 6. Germline V gene data show CDR1 as SNHLY and CDR2 as FYNNEI. The CDR3 runs to 14 residues. The CDR3 protein is CASRTRTGNTEAFF. CDR3 sequence (DNA): TGTGCCAGCAGAACTAGGACAGGTAACACTGAAGCTTTCTTT.

This clone was seen a handful of times. This chain joins TRBV7-9 and TRBJ2-5; D might be TRBD2 (5 bases). V lost 7 bases, J lost 1 base, and 10 bases lay in between. The CDR3 is 13 residues long. Germline CDR1 reads SEHNR; CDR2 reads FQNEAQ (reference sequence). The CDR3, as DNA: TGTGCCAGCACCGAGGGTTCCCAAGAGACCCAGTACTTC. Its translation is CASTEGSQETQYF.

This clone was seen more than once but under ten times. The chain links TRBV5-8 to TRBJ2-3; the match to TRBD2 covers 7 bases. The germline CDR1 and CDR2 sequences are SGHTS and YDEGEE. The CDR3 spans 15 residues. The V gene end was trimmed by 0 bases and the J gene end by 3 bases; junction bases not matched to a gene: 4. In DNA, the CDR3 is TGTGCCAGCAGCTTGGCCCTTAGCGGGACAGATACGCAGTATTTT. Amino acid sequence: CASSLALSGTDTQYF.

This clone was observed a single time. The genes are TRBV6-6 and TRBJ1-6; D may be TRBD1 (6 bases). Germline values: CDR1 MNHNY, CDR2 SVGAGI (reference sequence). Trimming took 8 bases from V and 7 from J, leaving 18 bases between them. The length of the CDR3 is 15 residues. CDR3 bases: TGTGCCAGCCTCGACGGGGGGGCTTTCAATTCACCCCTCCACTTT. Translating it yields CASLDGGAFNSPLHF.

This clone was observed a single time. As DNA, the CDR3 is TGTGCCAGCACCCAGGGATCCGGGAGCAGAGAGGATACGCAGTATTTT. The encoded protein is CASTQGSGSREDTQYF. The genes are TRBV5-4 and TRBJ2-3; perhaps TRBD2 as D (6 bases). The CDR3 sequence is 16 residues long. CDR1 SGHNT and CDR2 YYREEE come from the germline V gene (reference sequence). Trimming removed 6 bases at V and 6 bases at J, with 23 bases between.

The V gene is TRBV7-2, the J gene TRBJ2-4, with D possibly matching TRBD2 (6 bases). CDR3 length: 15 amino acids. Trimming took off 3 bases at V and 0 bases at J, with 9 bases between the two ends. Germline CDR1 is SGHTA and CDR2 is FQGNSA. In DNA form, the CDR3 reads TGTGCCAGCAGCTTGACGGGAGTAGCCAAAAACATTCAGTACTTC. Translating it yields CASSLTGVAKNIQYF.

This clone appeared a few times. This chain joins TRBV28 and TRBJ1-2, with 7 positions matching TRBD1. Looked up from germline, CDR1 is MDHEN and CDR2 is SYDVKM. The length of the CDR3 is 17 residues. J lost 2 bases, V lost 7 bases, and 16 bases had no gene match. In nucleotides, the CDR3 is TGTGCCAGCATGACCCACAGGGGTTCCAGCAAAAACTATGGCTACACCTTC. Amino acids: CASMTHRGSSKNYGYTF.

The rearrangement joins TRBV19 to TRBJ2-7; tentatively, D is TRBD2 (6 bases). In germline, CDR1 is LNHDA, CDR2 SQIVND (reference sequence). V was clipped by 5 bases and J by 0 bases, with 17 bases between them. CDR3 length: 16 residues. The CDR3 DNA follows: TGTGCCAGTAGTCAATTTTCAGGGAGGAGCTCCTACGAGCAGTACTTC. Amino acids: CASSQFSGRSSYEQYF.

V gene TRBV9 combines with J gene TRBJ2-1; 9 bases fit TRBD2. The CDR3 is 21 residues long. V shed 1 base, J shed 0 bases, and the junction held 17 bases outside the gene matches. Germline values: CDR1 SGDLS, CDR2 YYNGEE. Written as DNA, the CDR3 is TGTGCCAGCAGCGTAACCAGTGGGGCTAGCGGGGCCTCCAGCTCCTACAATGAGCAGTTCTTC. This encodes CASSVTSGASGASSSYNEQFF.

This rearrangement joins TRBV7-2 to TRBJ2-6; 10 bases line up with TRBD1. The germline CDR1 and CDR2 sequences are SGHTA and FQGNSA. J was trimmed by 7 bases and V by 6 bases; bases with no gene match: 3. There are 14 residues in the CDR3. The CDR3 sequence: CASSRDRGANVLTF. CDR3 in DNA: TGTGCCAGCAGTCGGGACAGGGGAGCCAACGTCCTGACTTTC.

The V call is TRBV2, the J call TRBJ1-4; D not resolved. The V gene lost 7 bases and the J gene lost 4 bases, with 7 bases spanning the gap. The CDR3 length is 12 residues. Germline V gives CDR1 SNHLY, CDR2 FYNNEI. This chain's CDR3 is CASTIDNEKLFF. The DNA of the CDR3 is TGTGCCAGCACTATTGATAATGAAAAACTGTTTTTT. The complete variable domain, with remaining parts taken from reference TRBV2 and TRBJ1-4, reads EPEVTQTPSHQVTQMGQEVILRCVPISNHLYFYWYRQILGQKVEFLVSFYNNEISEKSEIFDDQFSVERPDGSNFTLKIRSTKLEDSAMYFCASTIDNEKLFFGSGTQLSVL.

As to this clone: An end of the junction does not agree with germline; a read error may underlie this. The CDR3 DNA is TGTGCCAGCACTGAATTAGGACAGGGCTTCAACTATGGCTACACCTTC. Amino acid sequence: CASTELGQGFNYGYTF. The chain employs TRBV2 and TRBJ1-2; the match to TRBD1 covers 8 bases. The CDR3 covers 16 residues. Germline CDR1 is SNHLY and CDR2 is FYNNEI. The full variable domain, its missing parts supplied by reference TRBV2 and TRBJ1-2, is EPEVTQTPSHQVTQMGQEVILRCVPISNHLYFYWYRQILGQKVEFLVSFYNNEISEKSEIFDDQFSVERPDGSNFTLKIRSTKLEDSAMYFCASTELGQGFNYGYTFGSGTRLTVV.

This chain joins TRBV5-1 and TRBJ1-3, with 8 bases matching TRBD1. The CDR3 loop spans 16 amino acids. CDR1 is SGHRS, CDR2 YFSETQ, per germline. V gave up 4 bases and J gave up 2 bases; unmatched junction bases: 8. This chain's CDR3 is CASSPRTGTAGNTIYF. The DNA for the CDR3 is TGCGCCAGCAGCCCTCGGACAGGGACCGCTGGAAACACCATATATTTT.

The rearrangement joins TRBV7-9 to TRBJ2-1; 9 bases fit TRBD1. Looked up from germline, CDR1 is SEHNR and CDR2 is FQNEAQ (reference sequence). V dropped 4 bases and J dropped 6; count of bases not matched to a gene: 10. The CDR3 sequence is 16 residues long. CDR3 residues: CASSSPRTGAINEQFF. The CDR3 bases are TGTGCCAGCAGCTCTCCCCGGACAGGGGCTATCAATGAGCAGTTCTTC.

The rearrangement joins TRBV7-2 to TRBJ1-1; weak D call: TRBD1 (6 bases). The CDR3 covers 13 residues. V lost 0 bases to trimming and J lost 6 bases, with 8 bases between them. Germline values: CDR1 SGHTA, CDR2 FQGNSA. This CDR3 is CASSLAGGPEAFF. The CDR3 coding sequence is TGTGCCAGCAGCTTAGCGGGGGGGCCTGAAGCTTTCTTT.

The chain carries TRBV7-2 and TRBJ1-1; 7 positions agree with TRBD1. J lost 5 bases, V lost 0 bases, and 9 bases had no gene match. Germline V gene sequence: CDR1 SGHTA, CDR2 FQGNSA. This CDR3 is 16 amino acids long. The CDR3 coding sequence is TGTGCCAGCAGCTTAGCTGCGGGCAGGGGGACGACTGAAGCTTTCTTT. This encodes CASSLAAGRGTTEAFF.

The chain combines TRBV28 with TRBJ1-4; no definite D call. Trimming removed 7 bases at V and 6 bases at J, with 9 bases between. This CDR3 spans 12 amino acids. CDR1 and CDR2 from the germline V gene are MDHEN and SYDVKM. The CDR3 spells CASTPSYEKLFF. CDR3 in DNA: TGTGCCAGCACCCCCTCCTATGAAAAACTGTTTTTT.

The chain employs TRBV5-1 and TRBJ1-6; D not resolved. Germline assignment: CDR1 SGHRS and CDR2 YFSETQ. Trimming took off 4 bases at V and 7 bases at J, with 9 bases between the two ends. The CDR3 length is 13 residues. CDR3 loop: CASSEATNSPLHF. The CDR3 DNA reads as TGCGCCAGCAGCGAGGCAACCAATTCACCCCTCCACTTT.

This clone is a singleton in its sample. The chain employs TRBV13 and TRBJ2-5, with TRBD2 matching over 8 bases. The J segment lost 2 bases and the V segment lost 4 bases, leaving 9 bases of the junction unmatched. Germline CDR1 is PRHDT and CDR2 is FYEKMQ (reference sequence). The CDR3 extends over 16 amino acids. The CDR3 nucleotides read TGTGCCAGCAGCTCTAGAGCGGGAGAGGATCAAGAGACCCAGTACTTC. This codes for CASSSRAGEDQETQYF.

The chain recombines TRBV5-1 with TRBJ2-7, with TRBD2 matching 7 bases. Germline loops: CDR1 SGHRS, CDR2 YFSETQ. Unmatched junction bases numbered 3, after V lost 0 bases and J lost 0 bases. The CDR3 is 15 residues long. The CDR3, as DNA: TGCGCCAGCAGCTTGGAAGCTAGCGGCTCCTACGAGCAGTACTTC. Encoded protein: CASSLEASGSYEQYF. The full variable domain, with the rest looked up from reference TRBV5-1 and TRBJ2-7, is KAGVTQTPRYLIKTRGQQVTLSCSPISGHRSVSWYQQTPGQGLQFLFEYFSETQRNKGNFPGRFSGRQFSNSRSEMNVSTLELGDSALYLCASSLEASGSYEQYFGPGTRLTVT.

The chain links TRBV7-2 to TRBJ1-1; D ambiguous. The CDR3 extends over 13 amino acids. Trimming took off 4 bases at V and 3 bases at J, with 9 bases between the two ends. Germline loops: CDR1 SGHTA, CDR2 FQGNSA. The CDR3 loop reads CASSWSVDTEAFF. The CDR3 DNA sequence: TGTGCCAGCAGCTGGTCGGTAGACACTGAAGCTTTCTTT.

Written as DNA, the CDR3 is TGTGCCACCAGCAGAGTTGGGGGGGACCGTAATGAGCAGTTCTTC. Its protein product is CATSRVGGDRNEQFF. This chain links TRBV15 with TRBJ2-1; TRBD2 matches 7 bases. Germline CDR1 reads LNHNV; CDR2 reads YYDKDF (reference sequence). V lost 1 base, J lost 7 bases, and 7 bases stayed unmatched. CDR3 length equals 15 residues.

This clone has a single count. The J gene is TRBJ1-4, the V gene TRBV6-2 or TRBV6-3; 10 nucleotides align to TRBD1. V dropped 6 bases and J dropped 7; count of bases not matched to a gene: 5. Germline CDR1 is MNHEY and CDR2 is SVGEGT. The CDR3 covers 14 residues. DNA of the CDR3: TGTGCCAGCAGCCCTTGGACAGGGGGTGAAAAACTGTTTTTT. Translated, it gives CASSPWTGGEKLFF.

The J gene is TRBJ2-3, the V gene TRBV7-9; 13 bases fit TRBD2. Losses at the gene ends were 5 bases for V and 5 bases for J; bases not matched to a gene: 7. Per the germline V gene, CDR1 is SEHNR and CDR2 is FQNEAQ (reference sequence). This CDR3 comprises 16 residues. CDR3 bases: TGTGCCAGCAGCCAGGGACTAGCGGGACTGATAGATACGCAGTATTTT. This gives the protein CASSQGLAGLIDTQYF.